This TCR beta chain was retrieved from a study of cytomegalovirus exposure and HLA in healthy donors. Study information: The 120 or so validation repertoires used a platform that matched the one used for the approximately 610 first-cohort repertoires, as a later analysis reported. Study-level points and caveats: Reports described diagnosis of cytomegalovirus status by the classifier as highly specific and sensitive. Most TCR sequences were uncommon, yet certain public TCRs appeared in many donors.

Data came from immunoSEQ multiplex PCR; TCRdb stores just in-frame clones and leaves some out. This table has more than 110,000 clones, almost 90% appearing once. Remarks on this clone: Its target is not known. Mismatch with germline at one junction end may stem from a read error.

The CDR3 has 14 residues. CDR1 and CDR2 (germline): SSHAT, FNYEAQ (reference sequence). The sequencing input was PBMCs. The sequence was collected from a woman aged 18-35 years in good health and CMV-seropositive. The chain employs TRBV7-7 and TRBJ2-5; unclear D gene. CDR3 nucleotides: TGTGCTAGCAGCTTTGGCGGCAGAGAAGAGACCCAGTACTTC. Protein: CASSFGGREETQYF. The whole variable domain, filled in from reference TRBV7-7 and TRBJ2-5, reads GAGVSQSPRYKVTKRGQDVTLRCDPISSHATLYWYQQALGQGPEFLTYFNYEAQPDKSGLPSDRFSAERPEGSISTLTIQRTEQRDSAMYRCASSFGGREETQYFGPGTRLLVL.